This TCR beta chain appears in the sequencing data of a study of PD-L1 blockade in urothelial cancer. Per germline, CDR1 SGHRS and CDR2 YFSETQ. The CDR3 consists of 14 residues. V was cut by 0 bases and J by 8 bases, with 12 bases left in between. TCRdb keeps only in-frame clones here, not all; method: immunoSEQ multiplex PCR. The sample carries 60,000 or so clones, approximately 80% recorded once. The J gene is TRBJ1-5, the V gene TRBV5-1, with D maybe TRBD1 (5 bases). The TCR was taken from a man between 65 and 80 years old with urothelial cancer. The source was PBMCs, collected around atezolizumab (anti-PD-L1) treatment. CDR3 sequence reads: CASSLEGGVEPQHF. The CDR3 coding sequence is TGCGCCAGCAGCTTGGAAGGAGGGGTAGAGCCCCAGCATTTT.